Sequencing of this T cell receptor beta chain was carried out in a study of cytomegalovirus exposure and HLA in healthy donors. Study in general: Earlier, about 180 million T cells were analyzed, and 90 million to 140 million unique TCR beta sequences were found among them. Study results and caveats: For most subjects, TCR beta sequences were reported to predict HLA-A and HLA-B alleles with accuracy. A few CMV-associated chains proved CMV antigen-specific in vitro.

Trimming stripped 2 bases from V and 0 bases from J, with 13 bases between. The CDR3 is 16 amino acids. Looked up from germline, CDR1 is SGHRS and CDR2 is YFSETQ. The PCR made use of 60 Vbeta and 13 Jbeta primers. Some clones are missing from TCRdb's copy, which holds only in-frame ones; the method was immunoSEQ multiplex PCR. This table holds around 200,000 clones. About this clone: The antigen is not known.

Sequencing used PBMCs. This TCR came from a girl aged 2-10 years in good health and CMV-seropositive. The chain joins TRBV5-1 to TRBJ2-3; D call uncertain. The CDR3 sequence is CASSFVSGQSTDTQYF. CDR3 sequence (DNA): TGCGCCAGCAGCTTTGTATCGGGTCAAAGCACAGATACGCAGTATTTT. The variable domain in full, completed from reference TRBV5-1 and TRBJ2-3, reads KAGVTQTPRYLIKTRGQQVTLSCSPISGHRSVSWYQQTPGQGLQFLFEYFSETQRNKGNFPGRFSGRQFSNSRSEMNVSTLELGDSALYLCASSFVSGQSTDTQYFGPGTRLTVL.